This TCR beta chain came from a study of graft-versus-host responses after intestinal transplantation. Study-level background: Recipients obtained multivisceral, liver-intestinal, or isolated intestinal transplants. After anti-thymocyte globulin induction, recipients took tacrolimus and steroids for approximately 3 years. Study-wide results and limits: Some GvH clones were seen earlier in gut or blood, suggesting intestinal origin. Early HvG declines after transplant were associated with peak circulating GvH clone levels.

Graft material was processed, releasing intraepithelial and lamina propria lymphocytes. Libraries were prepared by immunoSEQ multiplex PCR; TCRdb keeps only in-frame clonotypes and omits some of them. The sample lists fewer than 10,000 clones; about 75% were seen once. Worth noting for this clone: As yet, its antigen is unknown.

Germline-derived CDR1 and CDR2 are SGHNT and YYREEE (reference sequence). The CDR3 extends over 16 amino acids. The J segment lost 2 bases and the V segment lost 0 bases, leaving 6 bases of the junction unmatched. The V call is TRBV5-4, the J call TRBJ1-1, with 8 bases matching TRBD1. Here the sequenced sample was ileum tissue, taken about 470 days after intestinal transplantation. This receptor was taken from a human patient who received an intestinal transplant, so some T cells may come from the graft donor. DNA for the CDR3: TGTGCCAGCAGCTTGGGCCCCACAGGGGGTAACACTGAAGCTTTCTTT. As protein: CASSLGPTGGNTEAFF. Complete variable domain (other parts from reference TRBV5-4 and TRBJ1-1): ETGVTQSPTHLIKTRGQQVTLRCSSQSGHNTVSWYQQALGQGPQFIFQYYREEENGRGNFPPRFSGLQFPNYSSELNVNALELDDSALYLCASSLGPTGGNTEAFFGQGTRLTVV.